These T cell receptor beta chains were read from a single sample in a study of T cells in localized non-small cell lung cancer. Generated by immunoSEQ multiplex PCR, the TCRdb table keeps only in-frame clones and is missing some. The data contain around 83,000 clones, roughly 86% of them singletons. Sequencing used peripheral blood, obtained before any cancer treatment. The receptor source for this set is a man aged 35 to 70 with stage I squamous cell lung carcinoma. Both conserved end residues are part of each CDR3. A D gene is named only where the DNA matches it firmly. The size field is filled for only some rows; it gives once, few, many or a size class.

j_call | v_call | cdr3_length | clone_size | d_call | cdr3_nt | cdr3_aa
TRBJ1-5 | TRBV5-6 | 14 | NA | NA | TGTGCCAGCAGCTCCGGCGGGGGCGTTCAGCCCCAGCATTTT | CASSSGGGVQPQHF
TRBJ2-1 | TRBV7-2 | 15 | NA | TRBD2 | TGTGCCAGCAGCTTAGCTAGCGGGGGGTACAATGAGCAGTTCTTC | CASSLASGGYNEQFF
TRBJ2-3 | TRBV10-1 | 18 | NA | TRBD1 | TGCGCCAGCAGTGCAGTCCGGAGAGGGGGCTCGAGGACAGATACGCAGTATTTT | CASSAVRRGGSRTDTQYF
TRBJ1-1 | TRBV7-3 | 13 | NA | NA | TGTGCCAGCAGCTTAGGGGGCAAGGCTGAAGCTTTCTTT | CASSLGGKAEAFF
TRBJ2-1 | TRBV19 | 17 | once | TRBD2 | TGTGCCAGTAGGGAGCTTGGGCTAGCGGGGGGGAACAATGAGCAGTTCTTC | CASRELGLAGGNNEQFF
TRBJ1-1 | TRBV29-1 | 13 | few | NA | TGCAGCGTTGCTTCCATGGGGGGCACTGAAGCTTTCTTT | CSVASMGGTEAFF
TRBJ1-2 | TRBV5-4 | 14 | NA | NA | TGTGCCAGCAGCCCCCGCGGACAGCTATATGGCTACACCTTC | CASSPRGQLYGYTF
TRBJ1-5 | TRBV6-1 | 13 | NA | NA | TGTGCCAGCAGTCAGAGATTTCTGCAGCCCCAGCATTTT | CASSQRFLQPQHF
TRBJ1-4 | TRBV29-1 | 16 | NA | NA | TGCAGCGTTGGACTTACAACCTCGGAGTCTAATGAAAAACTGTTTTTT | CSVGLTTSESNEKLFF
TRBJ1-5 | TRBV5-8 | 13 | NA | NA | TGTGCCAGCAGCCCCCCGGTGGATCAGCCCCAGCATTTT | CASSPPVDQPQHF
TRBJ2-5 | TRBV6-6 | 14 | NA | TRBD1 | TGTGCCAGCAGTTACTACAGGGGGCAAGAGACCCAGTACTTC | CASSYYRGQETQYF
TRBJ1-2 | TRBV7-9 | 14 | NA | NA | TGTGCCAGCAACCCGTCCGGGGCCAACTATGGCTACACCTTC | CASNPSGANYGYTF
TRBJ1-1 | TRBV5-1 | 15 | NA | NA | TGCGCCAGCAGACCAGAAACAGGGATGAACACTGAAGCTTTCTTT | CASRPETGMNTEAFF
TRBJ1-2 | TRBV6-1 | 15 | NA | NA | TGTGCCAGCAATGGGGGGGATGGAGCTAACTATGGCTACACCTTC | CASNGGDGANYGYTF
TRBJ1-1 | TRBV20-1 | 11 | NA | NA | TGCAGTGCTAGATCTCAGGGTGAAGCTTTCTTT | CSARSQGEAFF
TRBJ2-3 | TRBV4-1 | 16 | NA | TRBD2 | TGCGCCAGCAGCCAAGAAGGGACTAGAGTGGCAGATACGCAGTATTTT | CASSQEGTRVADTQYF
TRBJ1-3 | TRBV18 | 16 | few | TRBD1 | TGTGCCAGCTCACAACAACAGGGGGCTCCTGGAAACACCATATATTTT | CASSQQQGAPGNTIYF
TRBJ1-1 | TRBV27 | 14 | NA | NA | TGTGCCAGCAGTTTATCGCGGGGGAACACTGAAGCTTTCTTT | CASSLSRGNTEAFF
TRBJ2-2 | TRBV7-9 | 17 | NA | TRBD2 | TGTGCCAGCAGCTTACTAGCGGGGGCACCTAACACCGGGGAGCTGTTTTTT | CASSLLAGAPNTGELFF
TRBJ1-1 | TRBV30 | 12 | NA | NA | TGTGCCTGGAGTAGGGCTTGGGCTGAAGCTTTCTTT | CAWSRAWAEAFF
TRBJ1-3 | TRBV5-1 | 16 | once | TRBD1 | TGCGCCAGCAGCTTGGGGCCGGACAGGGCTAAGAACACCATATATTTT | CASSLGPDRAKNTIYF
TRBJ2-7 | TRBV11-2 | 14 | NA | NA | TGTGCCAGCAGCACCTGGCAGTCCTCCTACGAGCAGTACTTC | CASSTWQSSYEQYF
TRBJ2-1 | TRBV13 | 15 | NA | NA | TGTGCCAGCAGCCTAAGACAGACCTCCTACAATGAGCAGTTCTTC | CASSLRQTSYNEQFF
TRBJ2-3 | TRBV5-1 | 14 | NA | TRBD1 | TGCGCCAGCAGCCCCGGACAGGGGGCATATACGCAGTATTTT | CASSPGQGAYTQYF
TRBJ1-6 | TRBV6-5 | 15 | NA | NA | TGTGCCAGCGGAGGGAAGGAAGGGGCCGGTATGCCCCTCCACTTT | CASGGKEGAGMPLHF
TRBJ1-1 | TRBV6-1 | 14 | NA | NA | TGTGCCAGCAGTGAACCCCGGCCTACCCCTGAAGCTTTCTTT | CASSEPRPTPEAFF
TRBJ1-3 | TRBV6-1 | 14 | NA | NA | TGTGCCAGCAGCGCTACTTACTCTGGAAACACCATATATTTT | CASSATYSGNTIYF
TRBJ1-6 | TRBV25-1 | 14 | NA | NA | TGTGCCAGCAGTGGAAGGACGGAGAATTCACCCCTCCACTTT | CASSGRTENSPLHF
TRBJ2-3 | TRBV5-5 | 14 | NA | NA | TGTGCCAGCAGCTTGCCAGGGACATCAGATACGCAGTATTTT | CASSLPGTSDTQYF
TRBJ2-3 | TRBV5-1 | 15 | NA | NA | TGCGCCAGCAGCATAACGGCGGGTAGCACAGATACGCAGTATTTT | CASSITAGSTDTQYF
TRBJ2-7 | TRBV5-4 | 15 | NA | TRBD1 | TGTGCCAGCAGCCCCGGACAGGGGAGGCTCTACGAGCAGTACTTC | CASSPGQGRLYEQYF
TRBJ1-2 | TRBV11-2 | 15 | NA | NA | TGTGCCAGCAGCGACCCCGGGGCAGGACTATATGGCTACACCTTC | CASSDPGAGLYGYTF
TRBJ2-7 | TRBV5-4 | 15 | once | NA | TGTGCCAGCAGCCCCTCGGGGACCCTTTACCACGAGCAGTACTTC | CASSPSGTLYHEQYF
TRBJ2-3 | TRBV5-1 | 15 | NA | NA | TGCGCCAGCAGCTCACGGGACGGCCGCACAGATACGCAGTATTTT | CASSSRDGRTDTQYF
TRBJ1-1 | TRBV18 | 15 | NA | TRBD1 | TGTGCCAGCTCACCTAGGACAGGGACGAACACTGAAGCTTTCTTT | CASSPRTGTNTEAFF
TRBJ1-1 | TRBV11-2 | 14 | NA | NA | TGTGCCAGCAGCCGTTCGGACGGCTACACTGAAGCTTTCTTT | CASSRSDGYTEAFF
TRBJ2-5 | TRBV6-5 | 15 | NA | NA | TGTGCCAGCCACTGGGAGAGAGGGACCGTGCAGACCCAGTACTTC | CASHWERGTVQTQYF
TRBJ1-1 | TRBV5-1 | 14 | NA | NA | TGCGCCAGCAGCTTGAGCGGGGGGGACACTGAAGCTTTCTTT | CASSLSGGDTEAFF
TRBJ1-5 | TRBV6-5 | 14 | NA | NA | TGTGCCAGCAACCCACAGGGACGCAATCAGCCCCAGCATTTT | CASNPQGRNQPQHF
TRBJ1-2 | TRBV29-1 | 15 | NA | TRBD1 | TGCAGCGCCTGGGCAGGGGGCGATACCCCTTATGGCTACACCTTC | CSAWAGGDTPYGYTF